The sequence of this TCR beta chain was determined in a study of blood T cell repertoires in COVID-19. At the level of the study: Samples representing acute and convalescent COVID-19 were sourced from the United States, Italy and Spain. Sources were T cells, B-cell-depleted T cells, or PBMCs; the material itself was cDNA or gDNA.

The germline V gene encodes CDR1 MDHEN and CDR2 SYDVKM. V was trimmed by 2 bases and J by 4 bases, leaving 8 bases between them. The CDR3 runs 13 residues. In the original workflow: Amplifying reference gene primers gave estimates of nucleated cell counts. The method was immunoSEQ multiplex PCR; TCRdb's version includes in-frame clones alone and lacks a portion of them. V, J and clone size are taken as reported in that table, and D and trimming were inferred from the DNA itself. The data show about 110,000 clones, with approximately 88% seen just once and more than 4% held by the top ten. The origin of this receptor is a human donor in a cohort sampled during active COVID-19. J is TRBJ1-2 and V is TRBV28; a possible D gene is TRBD1 (5 bases). Sample: peripheral blood. The DNA of the CDR3 is TGTGCCAGCAGTTTAATGGGGGGCTATGGCTACACCTTC. It specifies CASSLMGGYGYTF.